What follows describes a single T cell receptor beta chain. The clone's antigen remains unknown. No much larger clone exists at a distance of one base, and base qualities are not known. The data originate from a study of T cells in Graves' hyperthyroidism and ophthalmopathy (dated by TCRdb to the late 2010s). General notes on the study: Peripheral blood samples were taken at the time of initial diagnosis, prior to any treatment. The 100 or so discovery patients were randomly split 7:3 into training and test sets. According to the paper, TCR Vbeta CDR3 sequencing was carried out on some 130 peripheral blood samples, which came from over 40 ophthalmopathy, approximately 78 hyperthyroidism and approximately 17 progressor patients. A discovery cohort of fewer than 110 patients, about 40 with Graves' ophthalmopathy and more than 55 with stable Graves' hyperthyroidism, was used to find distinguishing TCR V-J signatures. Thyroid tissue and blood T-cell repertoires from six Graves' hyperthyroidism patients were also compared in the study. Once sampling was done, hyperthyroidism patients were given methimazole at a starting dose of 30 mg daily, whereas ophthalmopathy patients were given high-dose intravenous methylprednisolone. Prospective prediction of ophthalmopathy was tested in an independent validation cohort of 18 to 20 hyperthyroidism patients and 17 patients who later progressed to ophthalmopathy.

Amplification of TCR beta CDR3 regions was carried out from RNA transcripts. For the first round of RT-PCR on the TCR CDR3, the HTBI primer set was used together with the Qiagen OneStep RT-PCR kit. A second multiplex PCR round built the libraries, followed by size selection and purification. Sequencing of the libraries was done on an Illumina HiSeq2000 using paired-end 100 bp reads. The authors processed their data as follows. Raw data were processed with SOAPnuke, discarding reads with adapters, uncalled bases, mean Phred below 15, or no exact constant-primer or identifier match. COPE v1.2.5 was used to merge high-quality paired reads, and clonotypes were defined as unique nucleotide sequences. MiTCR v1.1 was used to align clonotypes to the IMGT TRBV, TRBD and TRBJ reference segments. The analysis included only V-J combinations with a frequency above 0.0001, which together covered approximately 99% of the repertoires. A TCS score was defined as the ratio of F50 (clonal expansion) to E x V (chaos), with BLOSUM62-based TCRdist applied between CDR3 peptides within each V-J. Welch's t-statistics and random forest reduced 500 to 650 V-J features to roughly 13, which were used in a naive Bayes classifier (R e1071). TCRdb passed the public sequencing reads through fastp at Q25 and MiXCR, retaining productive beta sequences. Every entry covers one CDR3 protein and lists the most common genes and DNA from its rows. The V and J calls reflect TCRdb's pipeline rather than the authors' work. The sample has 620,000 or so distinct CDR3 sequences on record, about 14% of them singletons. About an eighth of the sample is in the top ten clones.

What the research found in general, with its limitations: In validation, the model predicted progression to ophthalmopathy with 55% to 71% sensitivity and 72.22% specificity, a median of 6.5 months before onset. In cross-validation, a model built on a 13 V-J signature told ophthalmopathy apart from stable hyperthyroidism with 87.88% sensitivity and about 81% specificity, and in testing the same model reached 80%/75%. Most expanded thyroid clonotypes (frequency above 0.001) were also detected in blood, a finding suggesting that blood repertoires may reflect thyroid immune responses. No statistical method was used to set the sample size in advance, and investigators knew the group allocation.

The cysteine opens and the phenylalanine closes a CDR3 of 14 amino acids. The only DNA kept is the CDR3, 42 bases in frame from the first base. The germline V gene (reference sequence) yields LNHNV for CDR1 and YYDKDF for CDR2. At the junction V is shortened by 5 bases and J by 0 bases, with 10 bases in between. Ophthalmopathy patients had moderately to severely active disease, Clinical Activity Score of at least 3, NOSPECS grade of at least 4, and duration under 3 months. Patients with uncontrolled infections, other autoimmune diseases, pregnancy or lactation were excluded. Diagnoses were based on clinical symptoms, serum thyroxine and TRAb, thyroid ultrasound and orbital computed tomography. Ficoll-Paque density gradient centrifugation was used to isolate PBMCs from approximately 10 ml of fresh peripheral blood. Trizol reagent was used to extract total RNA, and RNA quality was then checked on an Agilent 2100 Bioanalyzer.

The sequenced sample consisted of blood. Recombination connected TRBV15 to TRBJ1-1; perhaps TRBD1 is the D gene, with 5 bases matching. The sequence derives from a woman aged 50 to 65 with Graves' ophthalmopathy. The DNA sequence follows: TGTGCCACCAGCGGCCGGACACTGAACACTGAAGCTTTCTTT. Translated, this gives CATSGRTLNTEAFF.